Below are 22 T cell receptor beta chains sequenced from a single sample in a study of T cells in tuberculosis. The protocol was immunoSEQ multiplex PCR, while the TCRdb copy is restricted to in-frame clones and leaves out a portion. The data show tens of thousands of clones, about 89% seen once. The sample consisted of PBMCs. The receptors originated from a donor aged 10 to 29 with latent tuberculosis or without tuberculosis infection.

The chain carries TRBV19 and TRBJ1-4; 9 bases align to TRBD1. CDR1 is LNHDA, CDR2 SQIVND, per germline (reference sequence). Losses at the gene ends were 4 bases for V and 5 bases for J; bases not matched to a gene: 5. The CDR3 has 15 residues. DNA for the CDR3: TGTGCCAGTAGTAGAGCCGGGACAGGGAATGAAAAACTGTTTTTT. Its protein product is CASSRAGTGNEKLFF.

J is TRBJ2-7 and V is TRBV5-1; perhaps TRBD1 as D (6 bases). V dropped 0 bases and J dropped 0 bases, with 13 bases sitting between them. The CDR3 is 16 amino acids. Germline assignment: CDR1 SGHRS and CDR2 YFSETQ. CDR3 amino acids: CASSLATGWGSYEQYF. CDR3 nucleotide sequence: TGCGCCAGCAGCTTGGCCACAGGGTGGGGCTCCTACGAGCAGTACTTC.

CDR3 nucleotide sequence: TGTGCCAGCATCGACTACCCGGAAGAGACCCAGTACTTC. This gives the protein CASIDYPEETQYF. J is TRBJ2-5 and V is TRBV5-4; weak D call: TRBD2 (5 bases). Deletions cut 6 bases from V and 3 bases from J, with 12 bases between. Germline loops: CDR1 SGHNT, CDR2 YYREEE (reference sequence). The CDR3 sequence is 13 residues long.

The chain recombines TRBV7-8 with TRBJ2-5, with D possibly matching TRBD2 (6 bases). This CDR3 region has 14 residues. Trimming pared 7 bases from V and 5 bases from J, leaving 17 bases between. Germline CDR1 is SGHVS and CDR2 is FQNEAQ. Here the CDR3 DNA reads TGTGCCAGCAACGGGAGATTTGCCCCGGAGACCCAGTACTTC. It translates to CASNGRFAPETQYF.

The chain employs TRBV6-5 and TRBJ2-7; TRBD1 matches at 9 bases. J gave up 6 bases and V 7 bases, and 13 bases lay outside the gene matches. This CDR3 spans 15 amino acids. Looked up from germline, CDR1 is MNHEY and CDR2 is SVGAGI. The CDR3 loop is CASKNPGQGPPEQYF. The DNA of the CDR3 is TGTGCCAGCAAAAATCCGGGACAGGGTCCTCCCGAGCAGTACTTC.

This clone has a single count. CDR3 sequence reads: CASRDNRGPVDTQYF. The CDR3 bases are TGTGCCAGCAGGGACAACAGGGGGCCAGTAGATACGCAGTATTTT. The V call is TRBV6-1, the J call TRBJ2-3; 9 bases align to TRBD1. Germline CDR1 reads MNHNS; CDR2 reads SASEGT. The CDR3 spans 15 residues. J gave up 5 bases and V 6 bases, and 9 bases lay outside the gene matches.

This clone was recorded only once. The V call is TRBV7-9, the J call TRBJ2-1; D is undetermined. With 8 bases removed from V and 5 bases from J, the gap between germline ends came to 4 bases. Germline lookup yields CDR1 SEHNR and CDR2 FQNEAQ (reference sequence). The CDR3 totals 10 residues. CDR3 protein: CASGNNEQFF. The DNA for the CDR3 is TGTGCCAGCGGCAACAATGAGCAGTTCTTC.

V is TRBV5-1 and J is TRBJ2-5; 8 bases are a match to TRBD1. This CDR3 is 15 amino acids long. Germline loops: CDR1 SGHRS, CDR2 YFSETQ. The ends lost 4 bases at V and 1 base at J; junction bases unmatched: 6. The CDR3 coding sequence is TGCGCCAGCAGCGGCGGACAGGGTCCCCAAGAGACCCAGTACTTC. This encodes CASSGGQGPQETQYF.

The V and J genes are TRBV5-4 and TRBJ1-6; D is perhaps TRBD1 (6 bases). V was shortened by 2 bases and J by 5 bases, with 14 bases between the two germline ends. The CDR3 runs to 16 residues. Germline V gene lookup returns CDR1 SGHNT and CDR2 YYREEE (reference sequence). The CDR3 nucleotides read TGTGCCAGCAGCTTCTCCAGGGGTCGGAATAATTCACCCCTCCACTTT. Its protein is CASSFSRGRNNSPLHF.

The chain links TRBV30 to TRBJ1-4; 9 nucleotides match TRBD1. J was trimmed by 10 bases and V by 2 bases; bases with no gene match: 5. The CDR3 sequence is 13 residues long. Germline V lookup: CDR1 GTSNPN, CDR2 SVGIG (reference sequence). CDR3 DNA sequence: TGTGCCTGGAGTAAAACGACAGGGGGAAAACTGTTTTTT. Its translation is CAWSKTTGGKLFF.

This clone was seen once. The CDR3 region has the DNA TGTGCCAGCAGCAAAAAAGGAGGGCCGGGCGAGCAGTACTTC. Encoded protein: CASSKKGGPGEQYF. This chain uses TRBV21-1 with TRBJ2-7; the listed D gene, TRBD2, was not tested against the DNA. TRBV21-1 is annotated as a pseudogene. There are 14 residues in the CDR3.

The V and J genes are TRBV27 and TRBJ2-2; D remains unclear. The CDR3 is made up of 15 amino acids. V dropped 3 bases and J dropped 7 bases, with 15 bases sitting between them. The germline V gene has CDR1 MNHEY and CDR2 SMNVEV (reference sequence). This CDR3 reads CASSLVAVYIGELFF. In nucleotides, the CDR3 is TGTGCCAGCAGTTTGGTGGCAGTTTATATCGGGGAGCTGTTTTTT.

DNA for the CDR3: TGCGCCAGCAGCCAGACAGGGGGCAATGAGCAGTTCTTC. Translating gives CASSQTGGNEQFF. The V gene is TRBV4-1, the J gene TRBJ2-1; 9 bases line up with TRBD1. Trimming cost V 3 bases and J 6 bases; bases outside gene matches: 0. The CDR3 has 13 amino acids. Germline V lookup: CDR1 MGHRA, CDR2 YSYEKL.

The sample holds one count of this clone. The chain joins TRBV29-1 to TRBJ1-2; 7 nucleotides align to TRBD1. The ends lost 7 bases at V and 4 bases at J; junction bases unmatched: 15. Germline CDR1 SQVTM, CDR2 ANQGSEA. This CDR3 contains 15 residues. CDR3 nucleotide sequence: TGCAGCGCCGTAGGGACAGACCGAGATAGCTATGGCTACACCTTC. Encoded protein: CSAVGTDRDSYGYTF.

The V gene is TRBV4-1, the J gene TRBJ2-2, with TRBD2 as a possible D gene (7 bases). CDR1 and CDR2 (germline): MGHRA, YSYEKL. The V gene lost 5 bases and the J gene lost 6 bases, with 13 bases spanning the gap. The CDR3 totals 14 residues. The chain's CDR3 is CASSYKGGAGELFF. The CDR3 nucleotides are TGCGCCAGCAGCTACAAGGGGGGGGCCGGGGAGCTGTTTTTT.

The V and J genes are TRBV11-3 and TRBJ2-3, with D possibly TRBD1 on 5 matching bases. CDR1 SGHNT and CDR2 YENEEA come from the germline V gene. This CDR3 contains 16 residues. V lost 1 base and J lost 4, with 15 bases in between. In DNA, the CDR3 is TGTGCCAGCAGCTTAGGGTGGGGCCCCACCGCAGATACGCAGTATTTT. This sequence encodes CASSLGWGPTADTQYF.

The rearrangement uses TRBV6-6 and TRBJ2-1, with a tentative D call TRBD2 (6 bases). Germline-derived CDR1 and CDR2 are MNHNY and SVGAGI (reference sequence). The CDR3 is 15 amino acids. V was shortened by 8 bases and J by 12 bases, with 26 bases between the two germline ends. In nucleotides, the CDR3 is TGTGCCAGCGCGCCCCAGCCGGCAGGGAGGAGATGGCAGTTCTTC. Protein product: CASAPQPAGRRWQFF.

CDR3 amino acids: CASSVRAGAYEQYF. In nucleotides, the CDR3 is TGTGCCAGCAGCGTGCGAGCGGGAGCCTACGAGCAGTACTTC. J is TRBJ2-7 and V is TRBV9; 8 nucleotides match TRBD2. The J segment lost 2 bases and the V segment lost 2 bases, leaving 3 bases of the junction unmatched. CDR3 length equals 14 residues. The germline V gene has CDR1 SGDLS and CDR2 YYNGEE.

CDR3 sequence (DNA): TGTGCCAGCAGAAGGGGTGGCAATCAGCCCCAGCATTTT. Its translation is CASRRGGNQPQHF. This chain connects TRBV6-1 to TRBJ1-5; D perhaps matches TRBD1 (5 bases). The V and J ends lost 6 bases and 2 bases respectively, with 8 bases between them. Germline lookup yields CDR1 MNHNS and CDR2 SASEGT. The length of the CDR3 is 13 residues.

The V call is TRBV4-1, the J call TRBJ2-7; D is perhaps TRBD1 (6 bases). V was pared by 1 base and J by 2 bases, with 12 bases between. CDR1 is MGHRA and CDR2 is YSYEKL in the germline V gene. The CDR3 sequence is 15 residues long. The CDR3 DNA follows: TGCGCCAGCAGCCAAGGGGTACAGGGCCCCTACGAGCAGTACTTC. It specifies CASSQGVQGPYEQYF.

The V gene is TRBV19, the J gene TRBJ1-2; D possibly corresponds to TRBD1 (6 bases). This CDR3 region has 13 residues. Germline CDR1 is LNHDA and CDR2 is SQIVND (reference sequence). The DNA for the CDR3 is TGTGCGTCACGAGGACAGTTGGACTATGGCTACACCTTC. Translated, it gives CASRGQLDYGYTF.

The rearrangement joins TRBV27 to TRBJ2-7, with a possible D match to TRBD1 (6 bases). Germline lookup yields CDR1 MNHEY and CDR2 SMNVEV (reference sequence). V dropped 3 bases and J dropped 3 bases, with 12 bases sitting between them. This CDR3 region has 14 residues. This CDR3 is CASSFGQTHYEQYF. As DNA, the CDR3 is TGTGCCAGCAGTTTTGGACAGACCCACTACGAGCAGTACTTC.